Below, 32 T cell receptor beta chains from the same sample are listed, as sequenced in a study of blood T cells in healthy people across ages. A J-beta primer mix and a sample-barcoded 5' primer were used in a second PCR of about 6 to 12 cycles. One entry per CDR3 protein results from TCRdb running MiXCR on the 5' RACE reads. Of some 850,000 distinct CDR3 sequences in the sample, about a quarter are singletons; the top ten hold 2.5% to 3.5%. These records were also assigned to another study, of T cells of mothers and their children.

The sequenced sample consisted of blood. The receptors stem from a boy aged 5-17 years in good health.

The chain recombines TRBV21-1 with TRBJ1-1; the D segment call TRBD1 is taken from the table without a DNA check. TRBV21-1 is a listed pseudogene. This CDR3 is built from 13 residues. CDR3 loop: CASRTGVGTEAFF. The CDR3, as DNA: TGTGCCAGCAGGACGGGGGTGGGCACTGAAGCTTTCTTT.

In this sample, this clonotype turned up a few times. The J gene is TRBJ2-7, the V gene TRBV2, with 10 nucleotides matching TRBD1. The germline CDR1 and CDR2 sequences are SNHLY and FYNNEI. The CDR3 consists of 14 residues. The J segment lost 5 bases and the V segment lost 6 bases, leaving 7 bases of the junction unmatched. Here the CDR3 reads CASREGQGLNEQYF. The DNA for the CDR3 is TGTGCCAGCAGGGAGGGACAGGGGTTGAACGAGCAGTACTTC.

The rearrangement uses TRBV5-1 and TRBJ2-5; D not certain. Trimming pared 1 base from V and 1 base from J, leaving 8 bases between. Germline V lookup: CDR1 SGHRS, CDR2 YFSETQ. The CDR3 extends over 14 amino acids. CDR3: CASSLSIPQETQYF. The DNA of the CDR3 is TGCGCCAGCAGCTTGAGCATCCCCCAAGAGACCCAGTACTTC.

The V call is TRBV9, the J call TRBJ2-5, with D unresolved. CDR1 and CDR2 (germline): SGDLS, YYNGEE. Trimming removed 1 base at V and 5 bases at J, with 21 bases between. The CDR3 totals 17 residues. The CDR3, as DNA: TGTGCCAGCAGCGTATCTTCCGGGCCCCCGTCCGGGGAGACCCAGTACTTC. This gives the protein CASSVSSGPPSGETQYF.

This clonotype came up a few times. This chain joins TRBV29-1 and TRBJ2-1; no firm D call. V gave up 4 bases and J gave up 8 bases, with 24 bases separating them. This CDR3 is 16 amino acids long. The germline gives CDR1 SQVTM, CDR2 ANQGSEA. The CDR3 loop reads CSVVLDRAASPHEQFF. The CDR3, as DNA: TGCAGCGTTGTCCTCGACCGGGCCGCCTCACCACATGAGCAGTTCTTC.

The rearrangement uses TRBV5-1 and TRBJ2-5; D call uncertain. Germline-derived CDR1 and CDR2 are SGHRS and YFSETQ. V shed 2 bases and J shed 3 bases, with 11 bases lying between them. This CDR3 spans 14 amino acids. CDR3 protein: CASSFGAGEETQYF. The CDR3 region has the DNA TGCGCCAGCAGCTTCGGTGCCGGCGAAGAGACCCAGTACTTC.

This clonotype was counted ten times or more. The chain couples TRBV5-1 to TRBJ2-5; weak D call: TRBD1 (5 bases). The CDR3 spans 14 residues. Germline CDR1 SGHRS, CDR2 YFSETQ. V lost 1 base and J 2 bases, leaving 9 bases between the germline ends. The CDR3: CASSLMGRQETQYF. CDR3 in DNA: TGCGCCAGCAGCTTGATGGGGCGGCAAGAGACCCAGTACTTC.

This clonotype was seen more than once but under ten times. The V call is TRBV27, the J call TRBJ2-7; D possibly corresponds to TRBD1 (6 bases). The CDR3 length is 16 residues. From germline, CDR1 is MNHEY and CDR2 SMNVEV (reference sequence). Trimming pared 5 bases from V and 2 bases from J, leaving 19 bases between. Here the CDR3 reads CASSPSKGVPPYEQYF. DNA for the CDR3: TGTGCCAGCAGTCCCTCGAAGGGGGTCCCCCCCTACGAGCAGTACTTC.

This chain joins TRBV5-1 and TRBJ2-1, with no clear D. The CDR3 consists of 15 residues. Germline V CDR1 and CDR2: SGHRS, YFSETQ. The V and J ends lost 1 base and 6 bases respectively, with 14 bases between them. The CDR3 sequence: CASSLTGKGPNEQFF. In DNA, the CDR3 is TGCGCCAGCAGCTTGACCGGAAAGGGTCCCAATGAGCAGTTCTTC.

V and J are TRBV20-1 and TRBJ2-7; D is uncertain. The DNA end lines up better with TRBJ2-1; the J call may be wrong. The germline gives CDR1 DFQATT, CDR2 SNEGSKA (reference sequence). The CDR3 covers 12 residues. Here the CDR3 reads CSARYRGHEQFF. The CDR3 DNA reads TGCAGTGCTCGATATCGTGGGCATGAGCAGTTCTTC.

This chain joins TRBV15 and TRBJ2-4, with D tentatively TRBD1 or TRBD2 (5 bases each). This CDR3 contains 12 residues. V dropped 8 bases and J dropped 7 bases, with 12 bases sitting between them. Germline V lookup: CDR1 LNHNV, CDR2 YYDKDF (reference sequence). The CDR3 DNA reads as TGTGCCACCTCGGGGCGACGGAACATTCAGTACTTC. Protein sequence: CATSGRRNIQYF.

This clonotype was seen a handful of times. Since a much larger clone is just one base distant, this may be a read error. The V gene is TRBV2, the J gene TRBJ2-5, with D tentatively TRBD2 (6 bases). The V end was cut by 4 bases, the J end by 7 bases, with 16 bases between. The CDR3 totals 14 residues. CDR1 SNHLY and CDR2 FYNNEI come from the germline V gene. The CDR3 here is CASSGLVSEGTQYF. The CDR3 nucleotides are TGTGCCAGCAGTGGTTTGGTCTCGGAGGGGACCCAGTACTTC.

This clonotype was recorded at least ten times. The chain links TRBV12-3 or TRBV12-4 to TRBJ2-1; 13 bases line up with TRBD2. CDR3 size: 15 residues. Unmatched junction bases numbered 7, after V lost 5 bases and J lost 9 bases. The CDR3, as DNA: TGTGCCAGCAGTACGGGACTAGCGGGGTCGGGTGAGCAGTTCTTC. Its translation is CASSTGLAGSGEQFF.

The rearrangement links TRBV5-1 to TRBJ2-1; D is uncertain. The V end lost 1 base, the J end lost 9 bases, and 8 bases lay between the germline ends. This CDR3 region has 12 residues. Germline loops: CDR1 SGHRS, CDR2 YFSETQ. The CDR3 region has the DNA TGCGCCAGCAGCTTGTATCCGGCTGAGCAGTTCTTC. Protein product: CASSLYPAEQFF. The full variable domain, its missing parts supplied by reference TRBV5-1 and TRBJ2-1, is KAGVTQTPRYLIKTRGQQVTLSCSPISGHRSVSWYQQTPGQGLQFLFEYFSETQRNKGNFPGRFSGRQFSNSRSEMNVSTLELGDSALYLCASSLYPAEQFFGPGTRLTVL.

V and J are TRBV12-3 or TRBV12-4 and TRBJ1-2; no reliable D call. The V end lost 5 bases, the J end lost 8 bases, and 18 bases lay between the germline ends. The CDR3 extends over 14 amino acids. The CDR3 nucleotides are TGTGCCAGCAGTCCCGGACGGGAACTCGTCGGCTACACCTTC. It encodes CASSPGRELVGYTF.

The sample holds many counts of this clonotype. The genes are TRBV29-1 and TRBJ2-7; D perhaps matches TRBD2 (6 bases). Germline CDR1 and CDR2: SQVTM and ANQGSEA. The CDR3 spans 12 residues. The V end lost 7 bases, the J end lost 0 bases, and 10 bases lay between the germline ends. The CDR3 nucleotides read TGCAGCGCTGGGGGGAGCTCCTACGAGCAGTACTTC. Translated, it gives CSAGGSSYEQYF.

This chain joins TRBV20-1 and TRBJ1-1; no firm D call. Germline loops: CDR1 DFQATT, CDR2 SNEGSKA (reference sequence). The CDR3 consists of 14 residues. V lost 3 bases, J lost 3 bases, and 14 bases lay in between. The CDR3, as DNA: TGCAGTGCTAGGGGCCCGGACTCATACACTGAAGCTTTCTTT. Protein product: CSARGPDSYTEAFF.

The CDR3 here is CASSQGTGDYGYTF. The CDR3 nucleotides are TGTGCCAGCAGCCAAGGGACAGGGGACTATGGCTACACCTTC. V gene TRBV4-2 combines with J gene TRBJ1-2; 9 bases are shared with TRBD1. The CDR3 has 14 residues. Germline-derived CDR1 and CDR2 are LGHNA and YNFKEQ. Losses at the gene ends were 1 base for V and 3 bases for J; bases not matched to a gene: 0.

This clonotype was detected ten times or more. The chain links TRBV20-1 to TRBJ2-1, with a possible D match to TRBD2 (5 bases). The CDR3 runs to 13 residues. CDR1 is DFQATT, CDR2 SNEGSKA, per germline (reference sequence). The ends were cut back, 7 bases at V and 7 bases at J, with 17 bases in the middle. In DNA, the CDR3 is TGCAGTGTTCTCCTTCCACGGAGGAATGAGCAGTTCTTC. Its translation: CSVLLPRRNEQFF.

The gene calls are TRBV11-2 and TRBJ2-5, with 7 bases aligning to TRBD1. CDR3 size: 14 residues. Germline CDR1 reads SGHAT; CDR2 reads FQNNGV. V shed 4 bases, J shed 4 bases, and the junction held 6 bases outside the gene matches. This chain's CDR3 is CASSSLKGAETQYF. The CDR3 nucleotides read TGTGCCAGCAGCTCCCTGAAGGGGGCAGAGACCCAGTACTTC.

Comment on this clonotype: The junction differs from germline at one of its ends, possibly a read error. The chain employs TRBV6-1 and TRBJ1-4; 8 nucleotides agree with TRBD1. The germline V gene encodes CDR1 MNHNS and CDR2 SASEGT. This CDR3 has 16 residues. The CDR3 here is CTSRSQGVATNEKLFF. Written as DNA, the CDR3 is TGTACCAGCAGGTCACAGGGGGTGGCAACTAATGAAAAACTGTTTTTT.

This clonotype was seen at least ten times. The chain uses TRBV2 and TRBJ2-1; 9 bases align to TRBD2. Looked up from germline, CDR1 is SNHLY and CDR2 is FYNNEI. V trimming: 3 bases; J trimming: 6 bases; junction bases outside the gene matches: 6. The CDR3 totals 15 residues. CDR3 sequence (DNA): TGTGCCAGCAGTGATGCGGGGGGGGCTTCCAATGAGCAGTTCTTC. Amino acids: CASSDAGGASNEQFF.

This clonotype was detected only a few times. The V call is TRBV4-1, the J call TRBJ1-1; 12 nucleotides match TRBD1. Looked up from germline, CDR1 is MGHRA and CDR2 is YSYEKL. Losses at the gene ends were 3 bases for V and 3 bases for J; bases not matched to a gene: 8. The CDR3 is 17 residues long. CDR3 sequence: CASSHPGQGARHTEAFF. The CDR3 bases are TGCGCCAGCAGCCACCCGGGACAGGGGGCGCGGCACACTGAAGCTTTCTTT.

This clonotype was observed a handful of times. The chain has TRBV12-3 or TRBV12-4 and TRBJ2-7; perhaps TRBD2 as D (6 bases). The V end was cut by 1 base, the J end by 2 bases, with 12 bases between. The CDR3 runs 15 residues. CDR3 sequence reads: CASSLGSSAAYEQYF. CDR3 bases: TGTGCCAGCAGTTTAGGGTCTAGCGCCGCCTACGAGCAGTACTTC.

The chain recombines TRBV6-5 with TRBJ1-2; 7 bases are a match to TRBD1. The J segment lost 1 base and the V segment lost 4 bases, leaving 9 bases of the junction unmatched. From germline, CDR1 is MNHEY and CDR2 SVGAGI. The CDR3 totals 16 residues. CDR3 amino acids: CASSSQGTALNYGYTF. CDR3 DNA: TGTGCCAGCAGTTCCCAAGGGACAGCTCTTAACTATGGCTACACCTTC.

The sample holds a few counts of this clonotype. V is TRBV5-1 and J is TRBJ2-7; TRBD2 might be the D (5 bases). Germline-derived CDR1 and CDR2 are SGHRS and YFSETQ. Trimming stripped 4 bases from V and 1 base from J, with 18 bases between. This CDR3 is built from 16 residues. The CDR3 sequence: CASSPLAGLVSYEQYF. The CDR3 DNA follows: TGCGCCAGCAGCCCCCTTGCGGGTTTAGTTTCCTACGAGCAGTACTTC.

The V call is TRBV2, the J call TRBJ2-2, with 10 bases lining up with TRBD1. V shed 6 bases, J shed 5 bases, and the junction held 15 bases outside the gene matches. The CDR3 runs 18 residues. Germline assignment: CDR1 SNHLY and CDR2 FYNNEI. CDR3 sequence: CASSDPGQGPSGTGELFF. For the CDR3, the DNA is TGTGCCAGCAGCGACCCGGGACAGGGGCCTTCGGGGACCGGGGAGCTGTTTTTT. The complete variable domain, with remaining parts taken from reference TRBV2 and TRBJ2-2, reads EPEVTQTPSHQVTQMGQEVILRCVPISNHLYFYWYRQILGQKVEFLVSFYNNEISEKSEIFDDQFSVERPDGSNFTLKIRSTKLEDSAMYFCASSDPGQGPSGTGELFFGEGSRLTVL.

The rearrangement links TRBV14 to TRBJ1-6; no definite D call. Trimming took 2 bases from V and 6 from J, leaving 5 bases between them. Germline values: CDR1 SGHDN, CDR2 FVKESK. The CDR3 sequence is 13 residues long. For the CDR3, the DNA is TGTGCCAGCAGCCAAAGTTCTAATTCACCCCTCCACTTT. It yields the protein CASSQSSNSPLHF.

This chain links TRBV7-3 with TRBJ2-5; TRBD1 agrees at 7 bases. The ends lost 0 bases at V and 2 bases at J; junction bases unmatched: 6. The CDR3 runs 16 residues. Germline V gene sequence: CDR1 SGHTA, CDR2 FQGTGA. This chain's CDR3 is CASSLTGTVSQETQYF. CDR3 nucleotides: TGTGCCAGCAGCTTAACGGGGACAGTCTCTCAAGAGACCCAGTACTTC.

The chain couples TRBV3-1 to TRBJ2-4, with D hard to call. CDR1 is LGHDT, CDR2 YNNKEL, per germline (reference sequence). The V end was cut by 0 bases, the J end by 0 bases, with 6 bases between. The CDR3 is 15 residues long. CDR3 protein: CASSQDSLAKNIQYF. The CDR3 bases are TGTGCCAGCAGCCAAGACTCATTAGCCAAAAACATTCAGTACTTC.

The V gene is TRBV13, the J gene TRBJ2-7; D gene uncertain. The CDR3 runs to 13 residues. Germline V lookup: CDR1 PRHDT, CDR2 FYEKMQ (reference sequence). The V end lost 2 bases, the J end lost 4 bases, and 9 bases lay between the germline ends. CDR3 sequence reads: CASSLKALYEQYF. The CDR3 DNA is TGTGCCAGCAGCTTAAAGGCGCTGTACGAGCAGTACTTC.

This clonotype showed up just a few times. The chain uses TRBV2 and TRBJ2-5, with D possibly being TRBD2 (6 bases). Deletions cut 7 bases from V and 4 bases from J, with 10 bases between. Germline CDR1 is SNHLY and CDR2 is FYNNEI. The CDR3 extends over 12 amino acids. This chain's CDR3 is CASTGEGETQYF. CDR3 nucleotide sequence: TGTGCCAGCACGGGGGAAGGAGAGACCCAGTACTTC. Complete variable domain (other parts from reference TRBV2 and TRBJ2-5): EPEVTQTPSHQVTQMGQEVILRCVPISNHLYFYWYRQILGQKVEFLVSFYNNEISEKSEIFDDQFSVERPDGSNFTLKIRSTKLEDSAMYFCASTGEGETQYFGPGTRLLVL.